The rows below give T cell receptor beta chains drawn from one sample of a study of CD39 and CD103 CD8 tumor-infiltrating T cells. Measured with immunoSEQ multiplex PCR; TCRdb has only the in-frame clones, and not every one. The table shows 15,000 to 20,000 clones, with 75% to 95% occurring only once. Sequencing was done on a sample of CD8+ T cells sorted from blood. The source is a human donor with head and neck squamous cell carcinoma. The CDR3 runs from the conserved cysteine through the conserved F or W. Only some rows state a clone size, as once, few, many or a class for expanded clones.

>-|TRBV7-9
CASSLTGTNYGYTF
>-|TRBV9
CASSEESGSPLHF
>-|TRBV2
CASSESSGLGSDTQYF
>-|TRBV13
CASSLAGGETQYF
>-|TRBV7-9
CASSFGSQETQYF
>-|TRBV6-1
CASSEEPGLQYEQYF
>-|TRBV5-1
CASSLGPPGELFF
>-|TRBV6-1
CASSGIRVMNTEAFF
>once|TRBV4-1
CASSQIRDSEAFF
>-|TRBV6-1
CASSATAIYEQYF
>-|TRBV5-6
CASSYRESTDTQYF
>-|TRBV29-1
CSVDLGVEYEQYF
>-|TRBV27
CASSLSGGLTNEKLFF
>-|TRBV2
CASSEVRDGPLAYGYTF